Here is one T cell receptor beta chain with its context. Its antigen has not been determined. For sequencing, a NextSeq 550 was employed. The Human TCR Profiling Kit (MiLaboratory) was used to prepare UMI-labeled 5' RACE TRB cDNA libraries. cDNA synthesis used the entire amount of extracted RNA, and PCR amplification then used the entire amount of cDNA produced. Libraries were prepared in parallel using an identical number of PCR cycles. The published analysis was carried out like this. MIGEC and MiXCR extracted about 54,000 +/- 9,700 unique UMI-labeled TRB cDNA molecules per library, requiring at least two reads per UMI. On average, about 40,000 +/- 10,000 functional in-frame TRB CDR3 nucleotide clonotypes lacking stop codons were found per library. Diversity metrics, including normalized Shannon-Wiener and Chao1, were computed in VDJtools after downsampling to 5000 UMI-labeled TRB molecules per sample. Clonotype-size-weighted physicochemical properties of the central five CDR3 residues (interaction energy, strength, volume and Kidera factor 4) were computed in VDJtools. TCRdb reprocessed the reads and lists each CDR3 protein sequence as a single entry, with no DNA. The V and J calls reflect TCRdb's pipeline rather than the authors' work. The table for this sample records about 150,000 distinct CDR3 sequences. Approximately 0.51% of the sample is taken by the ten largest.

Each CD8+ T cell subset was flow-sorted in triplicate, and a few hundred thousand cells per subset were placed directly into RLT lysis buffer. To exclude memory contaminants, naive CD8+ T cells were stringently defined as CD45RO-CCR7+CD27+CD95-. Peripheral blood mononuclear cells were isolated from buffy coats using standard density gradient centrifugation. Naive CXCR3-negative and CXCR3-positive CD8+ T cells were flow-sorted using a FACSAria III. An RNeasy Mini Kit was used to extract total RNA from the sorted cells. The data derive from a study of CXCR3-negative and CXCR3-positive naive CD8 T cells (dated by TCRdb to between 2018 and 2021). Background for the entire study: Roughly 140 million TRB reads were obtained in total, roughly 1.5 +/- 0.3 million reads per library. The diversity and physicochemical repertoire analyses included eleven to twelve donors pooled from two independent experiments. For the TRBV-TRBJ cluster analysis, the naive subsets came from 5 donors, while the memory cells came from 3 donors. Study-wide conclusions, independent of this receptor: Within the same donor, TRBV-TRBJ usage looked similar between naive CXCR3-negative and CXCR3-positive cells, but memory cells had distinct patterns. Because surface CD5, which is linked to self-reactivity in mice, was comparable between the naive subsets, TCR interaction strength was also inferred from TRB CDR3 physicochemical properties. TRB CDR3s from CXCR3-positive naive cells showed higher hydrophobicity (lower Kidera factor 4), lower energy, and higher strength and volume indices than CXCR3-negative naive cells. Freshly isolated PBMCs were used for most assays because CXCR3 expression partially decreased after cryopreservation. Comparably high repertoire diversity was found in both naive subsets, whereas much lower repertoire diversity was found in memory CD8+ T cells.

CDR1 SEHNR and CDR2 FQNEAQ were looked up in the germline V gene (reference sequence). Its CDR3 holds 14 amino acids, cysteine through phenylalanine. No DNA is listed. Sequencing used naive CXCR3+ CD8+ T cells from blood. This specimen's cell subset or site label, per the study, means: CD45RO-CCR7+CD27+CD95- naive CD8+ T cells expressing CXCR3 (TNR3+). The receptor's source is a human donor in good health. Some clones in this sample may be carry-over from other donors' samples. This sequence uses TRBV7-9 and TRBJ1-2. The CDR3 region: CASSLADKSYGYTF.